The 27 T cell receptor beta chains below were found in one sample sequenced in a study of T cells after yellow fever vaccination. TCRdb processed the 5' RACE reads anew with MiXCR; each CDR3 protein has one entry. The sample carries some 69,000 distinct CDR3 sequences, approximately 6.2% recorded once. This material consisted of CD4+ T cells sorted from PBMCs, taken roughly 14 days after the first yellow fever vaccination. Receptors originate from a man younger than 30 who received the YFV17D yellow fever vaccine.

This clonotype was seen repeatedly, ten times or more. The chain couples TRBV10-3 to TRBJ2-5; 7 nucleotides agree with TRBD1. CDR1 and CDR2 (germline): ENHRY, SYGVKD. V shed 3 bases and J 3 bases; nucleotides not matched to a gene: 1. The CDR3 extends over 13 amino acids. The CDR3 loop is CAISEQGKETQYF. The CDR3 nucleotides read TGTGCCATCAGTGAACAGGGGAAAGAGACCCAGTACTTC.

This clonotype was seen repeatedly, ten times or more. The chain has TRBV18 and TRBJ1-5; TRBD1 agrees at 7 bases. The CDR3 is 15 residues long. Germline CDR1 and CDR2: KGHSH and LQKENI. Trimming took 6 bases from V and 4 from J; bases not matched to a gene: 9. As DNA, the CDR3 is TGTGCCAGCTCCCCCAGGGGGGGCGGAAATCAGCCCCAGCATTTT. This encodes CASSPRGGGNQPQHF.

The V call is TRBV5-1, the J call TRBJ1-2; 9 nucleotides agree with TRBD1. V trimming: 4 bases; J trimming: 4 bases; junction bases outside the gene matches: 8. The CDR3 contains 15 residues. Germline CDR1 and CDR2: SGHRS and YFSETQ. The CDR3, as DNA: TGCGCCAGCAGCCGAGACAGGGGGACGGGCTATGGCTACACCTTC. Protein: CASSRDRGTGYGYTF.

This clonotype appeared many times. The V call is TRBV5-1, the J call TRBJ2-6, with D tentatively TRBD1 or TRBD2 (5 bases each). V lost 0 bases and J lost 3, with 10 bases in between. The CDR3 has 16 amino acids. CDR1 SGHRS and CDR2 YFSETQ come from the germline V gene. CDR3 in DNA: TGCGCCAGCAGCTTGGGAGGGACGGTTGGGGCCAACGTCCTGACTTTC. Its protein is CASSLGGTVGANVLTF.

This clonotype has ten or more counts. V gene TRBV10-2 combines with J gene TRBJ2-7, with 8 bases aligning to TRBD1. CDR1 and CDR2 from the germline V gene are WSHSY and SAAADI. The CDR3 extends over 14 amino acids. The J segment lost 7 bases and the V segment lost 6 bases, leaving 11 bases of the junction unmatched. The CDR3 nucleotides are TGCGCCAGCAGCCCGGGACAGGCTCTTAGGGAGCAGTACTTC. Protein: CASSPGQALREQYF.

This clonotype was counted ten times or more. This chain links TRBV28 with TRBJ2-7; D gene unclear. Trimming removed 8 bases from V and 4 bases from J, with 9 bases in between. Germline CDR1 is MDHEN and CDR2 is SYDVKM. CDR3 size: 11 residues. The CDR3 spells CASGPLYEQYV. The CDR3 coding sequence is TGTGCCAGCGGACCGCTGTACGAGCAGTACGTC.

This clonotype has at least ten counts. The rearrangement joins TRBV5-6 to TRBJ2-5, with unresolved D. Between the trimmed V and J ends, which lost 7 bases and 7 bases, there was a span of 14 bases. The CDR3 covers 12 residues. From germline, CDR1 is SGHDT and CDR2 YYEEEE. This chain's CDR3 is CASGRTSGTQYF. For the CDR3, the DNA is TGTGCCAGCGGAAGAACTTCGGGGACCCAGTACTTC.

At least ten counts were recorded for this clonotype. The CDR3 protein is CASSFLLQRGRVWETQYF. As DNA, the CDR3 is TGTGCCAGCAGCTTTCTTCTTCAGCGGGGCCGGGTCTGGGAGACCCAGTACTTC. The V gene is TRBV11-2, the J gene TRBJ2-5, with TRBD2 matching 7 bases. CDR1 SGHAT and CDR2 FQNNGV come from the germline V gene. The CDR3 has 18 amino acids. V shed 3 bases and J 5 bases; nucleotides not matched to a gene: 18.

The V gene is TRBV25-1, the J gene TRBJ2-3; TRBD2 matches at 9 bases. The CDR3 has 14 amino acids. V was clipped by 6 bases and J by 1 base; unmatched bases: 2. CDR1 MGHDK and CDR2 SYGVNS come from the germline V gene. CDR3 residues: CASRIAGGTDTQYF. CDR3 coding DNA: TGTGCCAGCAGGATAGCGGGGGGCACAGATACGCAGTATTTT.

Ten or more counts support this clonotype. This sequence joins TRBV7-9 and TRBJ1-1, with D tentatively TRBD1 (6 bases). CDR1 and CDR2 (germline): SEHNR, FQNEAQ (reference sequence). This CDR3 spans 14 amino acids. The V gene lost 2 bases and the J gene lost 1 base, with 8 bases spanning the gap. Written as DNA, the CDR3 is TGTGCCAGCAGCTTAATGACAGGGAACACTGAAGCTTTCTTT. This translates into CASSLMTGNTEAFF. Full variable domain (missing parts from reference TRBV7-9 and TRBJ1-1): DTGVSQNPRHKITKRGQNVTFRCDPISEHNRLYWYRQTLGQGPEFLTYFQNEAQLEKSRLLSDRFSAERPKGSFSTLEIQRTEQGDSAMYLCASSLMTGNTEAFFGQGTRLTVV.

This clonotype was seen ten or more times. The J gene is TRBJ2-1, the V gene TRBV9; D call uncertain. The CDR3 runs 15 residues. Germline V CDR1 and CDR2: SGDLS, YYNGEE. The ends were cut back, 6 bases at V and 0 bases at J, with 13 bases in the middle. This CDR3 is CASTPDLSSYNEQFF. The CDR3 coding sequence is TGTGCCAGCACCCCCGACCTTAGCTCCTACAATGAGCAGTTCTTC.

This clonotype was observed at least ten times. V is TRBV11-3 and J is TRBJ2-5, with unresolved D. The V and J ends lost 5 bases and 2 bases respectively, with 12 bases between them. In germline, CDR1 is SGHNT, CDR2 YENEEA. The CDR3 spans 14 residues. CDR3: CASSPGLDQETQYF. The CDR3 region has the DNA TGTGCCAGCAGCCCTGGTCTTGATCAAGAGACCCAGTACTTC.

This clonotype has at least ten counts. The gene calls are TRBV5-1 and TRBJ2-2, with unresolved D. The CDR3 covers 14 residues. Trimming pared 4 bases from V and 4 bases from J, leaving 11 bases between. The germline V gene has CDR1 SGHRS and CDR2 YFSETQ. CDR3 coding DNA: TGCGCCAGCAGCGATAGGTCGGGCACCGGGGAGCTGTTTTTT. Translated, it gives CASSDRSGTGELFF.

Many counts were recorded for this clonotype. The CDR3 reads CSVEETAEEAFF. CDR3 in DNA: TGCAGCGTTGAAGAGACAGCAGAAGAAGCTTTCTTT. The chain employs TRBV29-1 and TRBJ1-1; the D gene is possibly TRBD1 (5 bases). V lost 0 bases and J lost 8, with 10 bases in between. Germline V gene data show CDR1 as SQVTM and CDR2 as ANQGSEA. The CDR3 consists of 12 residues.

Judged by abundance, this clonotype is medium-sized. The chain couples TRBV12-3 or TRBV12-4 to TRBJ2-5; 8 bases match TRBD1. The CDR3 spans 15 residues. V shed 6 bases, J shed 1 base, and the junction held 7 bases outside the gene matches. The CDR3 protein is CASSFGQGIQETQYF. The DNA for the CDR3 is TGTGCCAGCAGCTTTGGACAGGGTATCCAAGAGACCCAGTACTTC.

The chain is built from TRBV19 and TRBJ2-1, with D possibly matching TRBD2 (7 bases). The CDR3 contains 14 residues. Germline assignment: CDR1 LNHDA and CDR2 SQIVND (reference sequence). V dropped 3 bases and J dropped 4 bases, with 10 bases sitting between them. CDR3 in DNA: TGTGCCAGTAGTATCAGGGGACTATACAATGAGCAGTTCTTC. This codes for CASSIRGLYNEQFF.

Ten or more counts support this clonotype. The chain recombines TRBV19 with TRBJ2-1; the match to TRBD1 covers 8 bases. CDR1 and CDR2 from the germline V gene are LNHDA and SQIVND (reference sequence). The CDR3 spans 14 residues. The V segment lost 6 bases and the J segment 7 bases; nucleotides outside the gene matches: 8. The CDR3 DNA reads as TGTGCCAGTAGGCCAGGGGGCACAGGGAATGAGCAGTTCTTC. It specifies CASRPGGTGNEQFF.

This clonotype was picked up many times. V is TRBV4-3 and J is TRBJ1-1; 8 bases line up with TRBD1. The CDR3 length is 14 residues. Germline V gene data show CDR1 as LGHNA and CDR2 as YSLEER. The V segment lost 7 bases and the J segment 1 base; nucleotides outside the gene matches: 5. CDR3 amino acids: CASNRDRTNTEAFF. CDR3 coding DNA: TGCGCCAGCAACCGGGACAGGACGAACACTGAAGCTTTCTTT.

The V call is TRBV5-4, the J call TRBJ1-3, with 12 bases identical to TRBD1. Germline V gene sequence: CDR1 SGHNT, CDR2 YYREEE (reference sequence). The CDR3 is 16 residues long. V lost 4 bases and J lost 5; bases outside the gene matches: 7. The CDR3 bases are TGTGCCAGCAGCAAAGGGGGACAGGGGGCCCGAAACACCATATATTTT. This translates into CASSKGGQGARNTIYF.

This clonotype was seen many times. CDR3 sequence: CAWRLAGGSTDTQYF. The CDR3 nucleotides read TGTGCCTGGAGACTAGCGGGGGGATCAACAGATACGCAGTATTTT. The rearrangement uses TRBV30 and TRBJ2-3; 12 positions match TRBD2. V shed 3 bases and J 3 bases; nucleotides not matched to a gene: 4. The germline V gene encodes CDR1 GTSNPN and CDR2 SVGIG (reference sequence). CDR3 length: 15 amino acids.

This clonotype was observed at least ten times. The genes are TRBV4-3 and TRBJ2-1; 7 bases fit TRBD2. The V segment lost 4 bases and the J segment 0 bases; nucleotides outside the gene matches: 9. The germline V gene encodes CDR1 LGHNA and CDR2 YSLEER. The length of the CDR3 is 17 residues. CDR3 in DNA: TGCGCCAGCAGCCCAGAGGGAGGGTTCTACTCCTACAATGAGCAGTTCTTC. This codes for CASSPEGGFYSYNEQFF.

This clonotype has ten or more counts. The chain is built from TRBV12-3 or TRBV12-4 and TRBJ2-3; 11 positions agree with TRBD2. Losses at the gene ends were 6 bases for V and 2 bases for J; bases not matched to a gene: 13. This CDR3 spans 18 amino acids. The DNA of the CDR3 is TGTGCCAGCAGCCTGGCCGGGACTAGCGGAACCTTCACAGATACGCAGTATTTT. This encodes CASSLAGTSGTFTDTQYF.

This clonotype was found many times. V is TRBV6-6 and J is TRBJ2-4; unclear D gene. CDR1 and CDR2 (germline): MNHNY, SVGAGI (reference sequence). The CDR3 has 13 amino acids. Trimming pared 5 bases from V and 0 bases from J, leaving 5 bases between. DNA of the CDR3: TGTGCCAGCAGTCCGGTAGCCAAAAACATTCAGTACTTC. Protein sequence: CASSPVAKNIQYF.

V gene TRBV19 combines with J gene TRBJ2-4; tentatively, D is TRBD1 (7 bases). CDR3 size: 16 residues. V lost 5 bases, J lost 0 bases, and 14 bases lay in between. In germline, CDR1 is LNHDA, CDR2 SQIVND (reference sequence). CDR3 region: CASSGGTVVAKNIQYF. CDR3 sequence (DNA): TGTGCCAGTAGTGGGGGGACAGTTGTAGCCAAAAACATTCAGTACTTC.

Many counts were recorded for this clonotype. The V and J genes are TRBV5-1 and TRBJ1-3; possibly TRBD1 for D (5 bases). The CDR3 contains 14 residues. The V and J ends lost 4 bases and 0 bases respectively, with 8 bases between them. Germline loops: CDR1 SGHRS, CDR2 YFSETQ. For the CDR3, the DNA is TGCGCCAGCAGCGGGGACCGCTCTGGAAACACCATATATTTT. It translates to CASSGDRSGNTIYF.

The table lists this clonotype with many counts. The chain carries TRBV5-6 and TRBJ2-5; 9 nucleotides line up with TRBD1. This CDR3 contains 13 residues. Germline-derived CDR1 and CDR2 are SGHDT and YYEEEE. Germline trimming cut 8 bases from V and 4 bases from J; bases unmatched to any gene: 6. The chain's CDR3 is CASSQGAGETQYF. CDR3 coding DNA: TGTGCCAGTTCACAGGGGGCCGGAGAGACCCAGTACTTC.

This clonotype occurred many times. J is TRBJ2-7 and V is TRBV6-2 or TRBV6-3; 9 bases line up with TRBD2. V lost 5 bases to trimming and J lost 2 bases; unmatched junction nucleotides: 4. From germline, CDR1 is MNHEY and CDR2 SVGEGT. This CDR3 region has 14 residues. This CDR3 reads CASSGASGAYEQYF. The DNA for the CDR3 is TGTGCCAGCAGTGGAGCTAGCGGGGCCTACGAGCAGTACTTC.